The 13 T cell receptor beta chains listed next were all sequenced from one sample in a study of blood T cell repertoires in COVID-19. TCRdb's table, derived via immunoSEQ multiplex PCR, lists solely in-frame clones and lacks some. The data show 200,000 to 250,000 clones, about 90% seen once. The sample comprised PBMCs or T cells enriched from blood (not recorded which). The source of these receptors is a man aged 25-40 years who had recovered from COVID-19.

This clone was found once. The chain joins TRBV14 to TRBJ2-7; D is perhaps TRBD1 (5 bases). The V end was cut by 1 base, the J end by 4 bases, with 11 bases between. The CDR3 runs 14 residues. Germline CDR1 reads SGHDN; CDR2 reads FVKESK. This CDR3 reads CASSQGGRTYEQYF. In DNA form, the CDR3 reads TGTGCCAGCAGCCAAGGTGGACGGACATACGAGCAGTACTTC.

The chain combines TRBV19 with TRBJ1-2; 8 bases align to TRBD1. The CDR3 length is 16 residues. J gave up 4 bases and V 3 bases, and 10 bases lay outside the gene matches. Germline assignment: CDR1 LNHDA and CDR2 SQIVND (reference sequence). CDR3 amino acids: CASSILDREALYGYTF. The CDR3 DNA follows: TGTGCCAGTAGTATCCTGGACAGGGAGGCCCTCTATGGCTACACCTTC.

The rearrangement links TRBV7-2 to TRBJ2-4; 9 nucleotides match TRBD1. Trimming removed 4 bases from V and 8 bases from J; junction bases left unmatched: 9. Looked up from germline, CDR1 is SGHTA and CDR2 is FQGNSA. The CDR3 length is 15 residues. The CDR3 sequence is CASSWGDREVYIQYF. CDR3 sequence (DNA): TGTGCCAGCAGCTGGGGGGACAGGGAGGTGTACATTCAGTACTTC.

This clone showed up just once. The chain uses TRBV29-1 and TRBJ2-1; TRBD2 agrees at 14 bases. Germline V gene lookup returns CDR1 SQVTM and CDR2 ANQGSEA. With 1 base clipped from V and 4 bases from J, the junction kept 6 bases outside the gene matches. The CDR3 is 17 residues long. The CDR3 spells CSVEGTSGGRLYNEQFF. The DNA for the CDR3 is TGCAGCGTTGAAGGGACTAGCGGGGGGAGGTTGTACAATGAGCAGTTCTTC.

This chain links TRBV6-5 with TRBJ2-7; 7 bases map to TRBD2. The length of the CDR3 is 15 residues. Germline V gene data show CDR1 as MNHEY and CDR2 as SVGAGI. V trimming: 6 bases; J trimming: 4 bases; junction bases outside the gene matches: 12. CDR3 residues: CASRALTSQSYEQYF. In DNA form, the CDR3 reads TGTGCCAGCAGGGCTTTGACTAGCCAATCTTACGAGCAGTACTTC.

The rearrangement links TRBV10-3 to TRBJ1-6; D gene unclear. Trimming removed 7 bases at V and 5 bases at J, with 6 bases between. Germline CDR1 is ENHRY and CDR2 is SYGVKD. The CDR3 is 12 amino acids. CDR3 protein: CAINTDNSPLHF. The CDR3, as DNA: TGTGCCATCAACACAGATAATTCACCCCTCCACTTT.

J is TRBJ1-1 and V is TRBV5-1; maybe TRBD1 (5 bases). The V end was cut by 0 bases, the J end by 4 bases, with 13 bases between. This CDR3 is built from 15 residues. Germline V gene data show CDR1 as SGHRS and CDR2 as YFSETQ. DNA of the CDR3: TGCGCCAGCAGCTTGGTGGGGGGTACGGCCACTGAAGCTTTCTTT. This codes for CASSLVGGTATEAFF.

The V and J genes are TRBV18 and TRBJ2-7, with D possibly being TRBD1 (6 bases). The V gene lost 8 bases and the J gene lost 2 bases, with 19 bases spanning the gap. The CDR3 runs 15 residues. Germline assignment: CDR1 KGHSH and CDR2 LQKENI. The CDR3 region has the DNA TGTGCCAGCGCAAGGGTCGGGACATCTACCTACGAGCAGTACTTC. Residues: CASARVGTSTYEQYF.

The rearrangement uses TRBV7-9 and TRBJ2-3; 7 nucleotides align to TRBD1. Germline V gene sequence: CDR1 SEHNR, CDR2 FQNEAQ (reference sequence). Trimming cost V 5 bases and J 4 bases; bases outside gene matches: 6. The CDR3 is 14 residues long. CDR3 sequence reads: CASSPTTGPDTQYF. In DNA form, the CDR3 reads TGTGCCAGCAGCCCCACGACAGGGCCAGATACGCAGTATTTT.

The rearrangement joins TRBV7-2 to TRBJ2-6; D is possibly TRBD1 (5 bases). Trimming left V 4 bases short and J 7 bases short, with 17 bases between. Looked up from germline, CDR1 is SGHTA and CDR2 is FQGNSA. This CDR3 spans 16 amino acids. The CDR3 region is CASSSDPGWLANVLTF. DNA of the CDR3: TGTGCCAGCAGCTCGGACCCAGGGTGGTTAGCCAACGTCCTGACTTTC.

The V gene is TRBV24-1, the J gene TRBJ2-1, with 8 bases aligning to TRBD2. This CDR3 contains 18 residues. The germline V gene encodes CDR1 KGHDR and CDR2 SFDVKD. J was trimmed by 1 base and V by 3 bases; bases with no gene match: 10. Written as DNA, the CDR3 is TGTGCCACCAGTGATCCCGGCCGGACTAGCCTATCCTACAATGAGCAGTTCTTC. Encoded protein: CATSDPGRTSLSYNEQFF.

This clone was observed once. In nucleotides, the CDR3 is TGCAGCGTTGATAGCGGCGGGACAGGGATCCGGGCAGATACGCAGTATTTT. Protein: CSVDSGGTGIRADTQYF. The V gene is TRBV29-1, the J gene TRBJ2-3; TRBD1 matches at 9 bases. V was clipped by 3 bases and J by 4 bases; unmatched bases: 14. CDR1 SQVTM and CDR2 ANQGSEA come from the germline V gene. There are 17 residues in the CDR3.

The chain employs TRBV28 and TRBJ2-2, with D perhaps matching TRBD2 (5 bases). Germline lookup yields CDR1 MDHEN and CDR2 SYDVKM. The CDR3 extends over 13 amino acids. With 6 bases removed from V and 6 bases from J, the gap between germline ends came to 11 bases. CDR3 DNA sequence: TGTGCCAGCAGATTCGGGGTGGCCGGGGAGCTGTTTTTT. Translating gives CASRFGVAGELFF.